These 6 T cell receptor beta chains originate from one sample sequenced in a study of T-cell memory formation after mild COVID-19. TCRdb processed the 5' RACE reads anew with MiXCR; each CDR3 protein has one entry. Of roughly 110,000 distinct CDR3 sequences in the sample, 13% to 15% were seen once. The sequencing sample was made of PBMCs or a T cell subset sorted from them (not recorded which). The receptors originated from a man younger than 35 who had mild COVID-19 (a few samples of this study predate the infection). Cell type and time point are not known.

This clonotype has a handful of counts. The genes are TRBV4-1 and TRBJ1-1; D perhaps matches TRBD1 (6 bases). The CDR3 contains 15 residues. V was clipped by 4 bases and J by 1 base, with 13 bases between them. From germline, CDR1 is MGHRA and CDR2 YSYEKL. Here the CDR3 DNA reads TGCGCCAGCAGCCTCGGGGCAGGGGCGAACACTGAAGCTTTCTTT. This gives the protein CASSLGAGANTEAFF.

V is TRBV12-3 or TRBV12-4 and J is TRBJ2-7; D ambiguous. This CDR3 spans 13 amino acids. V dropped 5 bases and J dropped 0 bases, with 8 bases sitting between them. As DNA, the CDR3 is TGTGCCAGCAGTGCTTCGAACTCCTACGAGCAGTACTTC. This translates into CASSASNSYEQYF.

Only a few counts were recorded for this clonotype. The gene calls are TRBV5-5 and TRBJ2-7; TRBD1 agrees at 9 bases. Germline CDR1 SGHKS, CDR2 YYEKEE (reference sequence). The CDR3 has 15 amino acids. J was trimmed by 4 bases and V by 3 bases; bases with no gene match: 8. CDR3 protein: CASSSRGTGRYEQYV. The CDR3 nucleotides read TGTGCCAGCAGCTCCCGGGGGACAGGGAGGTACGAGCAGTACGTC.

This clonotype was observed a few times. The CDR3 sequence: CASSEAGYLTGELFF. For the CDR3, the DNA is TGTGCCAGCAGCGAGGCAGGTTACTTAACCGGGGAGCTGTTTTTT. V and J are TRBV9 and TRBJ2-2; D remains unclear. This CDR3 is 15 amino acids long. The germline V gene has CDR1 SGDLS and CDR2 YYNGEE. V gave up 3 bases and J gave up 5 bases, with 14 bases separating them.

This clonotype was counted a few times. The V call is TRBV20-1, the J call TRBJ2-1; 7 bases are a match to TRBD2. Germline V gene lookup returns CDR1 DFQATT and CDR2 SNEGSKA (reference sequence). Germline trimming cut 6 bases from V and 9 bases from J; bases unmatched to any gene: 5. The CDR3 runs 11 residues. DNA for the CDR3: TGCAGTGCCGTCAGGGAGGGTGAGCAGTTCTTC. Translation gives CSAVREGEQFF.

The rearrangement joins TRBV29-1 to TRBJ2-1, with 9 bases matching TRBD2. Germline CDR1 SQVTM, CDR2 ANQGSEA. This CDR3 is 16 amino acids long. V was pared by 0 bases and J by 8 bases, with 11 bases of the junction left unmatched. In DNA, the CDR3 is TGCAGCGTTGAAGAGGGGCGGGGGGGAAATCGGGATGAGCAGTTCTTC. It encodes CSVEEGRGGNRDEQFF.